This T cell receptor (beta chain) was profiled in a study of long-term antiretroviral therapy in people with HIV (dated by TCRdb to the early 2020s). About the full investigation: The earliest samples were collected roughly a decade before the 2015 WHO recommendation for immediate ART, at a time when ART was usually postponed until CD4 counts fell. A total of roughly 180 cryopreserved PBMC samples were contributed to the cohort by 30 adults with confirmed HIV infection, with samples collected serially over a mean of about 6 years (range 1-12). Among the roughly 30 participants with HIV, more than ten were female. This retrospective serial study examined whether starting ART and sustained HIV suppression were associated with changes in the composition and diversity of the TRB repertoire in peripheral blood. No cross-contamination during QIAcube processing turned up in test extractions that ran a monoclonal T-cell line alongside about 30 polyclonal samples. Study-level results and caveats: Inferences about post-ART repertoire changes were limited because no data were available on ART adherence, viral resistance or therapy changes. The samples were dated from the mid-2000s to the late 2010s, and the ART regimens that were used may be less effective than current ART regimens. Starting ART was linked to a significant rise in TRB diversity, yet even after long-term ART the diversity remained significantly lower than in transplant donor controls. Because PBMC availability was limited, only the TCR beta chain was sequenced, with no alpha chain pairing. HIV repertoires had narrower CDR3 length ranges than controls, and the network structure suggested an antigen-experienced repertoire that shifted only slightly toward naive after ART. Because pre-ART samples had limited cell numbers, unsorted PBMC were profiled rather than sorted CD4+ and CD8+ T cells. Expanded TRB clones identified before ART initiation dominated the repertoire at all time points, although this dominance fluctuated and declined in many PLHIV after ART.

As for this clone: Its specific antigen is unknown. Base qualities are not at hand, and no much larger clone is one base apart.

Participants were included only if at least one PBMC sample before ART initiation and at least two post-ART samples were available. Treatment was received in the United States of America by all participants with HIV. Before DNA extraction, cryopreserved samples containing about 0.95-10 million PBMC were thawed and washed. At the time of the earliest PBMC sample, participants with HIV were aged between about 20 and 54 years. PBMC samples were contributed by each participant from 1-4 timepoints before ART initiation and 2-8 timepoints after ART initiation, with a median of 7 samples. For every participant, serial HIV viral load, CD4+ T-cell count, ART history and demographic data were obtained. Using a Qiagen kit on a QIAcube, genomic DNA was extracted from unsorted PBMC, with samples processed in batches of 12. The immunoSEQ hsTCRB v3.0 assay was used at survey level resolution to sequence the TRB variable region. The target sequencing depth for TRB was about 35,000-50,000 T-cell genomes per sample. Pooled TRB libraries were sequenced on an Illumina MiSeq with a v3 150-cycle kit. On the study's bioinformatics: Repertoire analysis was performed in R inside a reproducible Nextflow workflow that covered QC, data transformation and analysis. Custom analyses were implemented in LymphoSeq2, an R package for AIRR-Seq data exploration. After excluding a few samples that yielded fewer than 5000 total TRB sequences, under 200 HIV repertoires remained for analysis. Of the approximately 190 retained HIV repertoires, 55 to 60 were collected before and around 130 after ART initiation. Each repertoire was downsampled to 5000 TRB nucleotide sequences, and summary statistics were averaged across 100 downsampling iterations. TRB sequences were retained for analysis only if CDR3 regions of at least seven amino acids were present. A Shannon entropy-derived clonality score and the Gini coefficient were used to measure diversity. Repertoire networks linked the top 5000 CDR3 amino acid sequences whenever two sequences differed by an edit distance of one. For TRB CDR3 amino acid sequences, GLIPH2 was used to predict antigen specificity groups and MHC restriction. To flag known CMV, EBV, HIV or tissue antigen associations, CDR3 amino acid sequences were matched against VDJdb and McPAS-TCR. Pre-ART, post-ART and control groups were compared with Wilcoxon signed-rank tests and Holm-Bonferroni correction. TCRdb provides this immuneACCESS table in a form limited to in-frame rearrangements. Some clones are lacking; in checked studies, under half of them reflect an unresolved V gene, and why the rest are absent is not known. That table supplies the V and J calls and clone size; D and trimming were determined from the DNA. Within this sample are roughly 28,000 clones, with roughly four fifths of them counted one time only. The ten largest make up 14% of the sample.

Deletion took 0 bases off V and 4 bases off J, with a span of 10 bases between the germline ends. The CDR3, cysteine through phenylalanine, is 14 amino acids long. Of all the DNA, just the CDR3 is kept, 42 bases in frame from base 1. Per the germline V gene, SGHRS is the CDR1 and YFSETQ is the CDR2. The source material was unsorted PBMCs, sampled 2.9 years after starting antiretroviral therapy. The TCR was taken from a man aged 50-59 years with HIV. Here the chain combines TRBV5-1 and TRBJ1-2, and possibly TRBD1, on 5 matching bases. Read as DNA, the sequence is TGCGCCAGCAGCTTGGCCCTGGGGACCTATGGCTACACCTTC. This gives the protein CASSLALGTYGYTF.